These 4 T cell receptor beta chains came from one sample sequenced in a study of T cell responses to AZD1222 COVID-19 vaccine. TCRdb keeps only in-frame clones here, not all; method: immunoSEQ multiplex PCR. The profile covers about 110,000 clones, with 82% appearing a single time and more than 4.5% taken by the ten largest. Material: peripheral blood, obtained on day 0 of AZD1222 vaccination. These receptors were collected from an adult in good health.

The CDR3 here is CASSLGDRDGYTF. The CDR3 DNA reads as TGTGCCAGCAGCTTGGGGGACAGGGACGGCTACACCTTC. V is TRBV7-6 and J is TRBJ1-2; 9 nucleotides line up with TRBD1. The V gene's germline CDR1 is SGHVS and CDR2 FNYEAQ. J was trimmed by 8 bases and V by 3 bases; bases with no gene match: 4. This CDR3 spans 13 amino acids.

This chain links TRBV11-3 with TRBJ2-1; D possibly uses TRBD1 or TRBD2 (5 bases each). The germline V gene encodes CDR1 SGHNT and CDR2 YENEEA. Trimming shortened V by 3 bases and J by 7 bases, and 13 bases separated the two germline ends. The CDR3 is 14 residues long. The CDR3 loop is CASSLGVVRNEQFF. The CDR3 DNA follows: TGTGCCAGCAGCTTGGGGGTCGTAAGGAATGAGCAGTTCTTC.

This clone has more than one count but fewer than ten. This specimen includes other DNA sequences encoding the same CDR3. V usage is TRBV6-5 and J usage is TRBJ1-5; D remains unclear. Trimming stripped 6 bases from V and 0 bases from J, with 12 bases between. Germline CDR1 MNHEY, CDR2 SVGAGI. The CDR3 consists of 15 residues. The CDR3 region is CASRIREYSNQPQHF. In DNA form, the CDR3 reads TGTGCCAGCAGAATACGGGAATATAGCAATCAGCCCCAGCATTTT.

V and J are TRBV5-4 and TRBJ2-5, with TRBD2 identical over 9 bases. Per germline, CDR1 SGHNT and CDR2 YYREEE (reference sequence). V lost 5 bases and J lost 2; bases outside the gene matches: 4. The CDR3 totals 14 residues. The CDR3 region has the DNA TGTGCCAGCAGAGCGGGGGGAGGGCAAGAGACCCAGTACTTC. Amino acids: CASRAGGGQETQYF.